Following are 29 T cell receptor beta chains from one sample sequenced in a study of blood T cells in healthy people across ages. PCR was performed a second time for roughly 7 to 12 cycles using a sample-barcoded 5' primer and a J-beta primer mix. TCRdb re-called the 5' RACE reads with MiXCR, one entry per CDR3 protein. The table includes over a million distinct CDR3 sequences, 40% to 50% detected once. Input material: blood. These receptors all stem from a woman younger than 35 in good health.

The chain couples TRBV20-1 to TRBJ1-6, with a tentative D call TRBD1 (6 bases). This CDR3 region has 14 residues. Between the trimmed V and J ends, which lost 0 bases and 6 bases, there was a span of 9 bases. The V gene's germline CDR1 is DFQATT and CDR2 SNEGSKA (reference sequence). The chain's CDR3 is CSARERTANSPLHF. The CDR3 DNA reads TGCAGTGCTAGAGAGCGGACAGCTAATTCACCCCTCCACTTT.

In its sample, this clonotype was seen a few times. This CDR3 reads CASSFGVIVYNEQFF. The CDR3 coding sequence is TGTGCCAGCAGCTTTGGGGTGATTGTATACAATGAGCAGTTCTTC. The V and J genes are TRBV7-8 and TRBJ2-1; D is unclear. CDR1 and CDR2 from the germline V gene are SGHVS and FQNEAQ. Trimming took 3 bases from V and 4 from J, leaving 13 bases between them. This CDR3 is built from 15 residues.

This clonotype has a handful of counts. The chain is built from TRBV10-3 and TRBJ2-5; D remains unclear. The CDR3 contains 14 residues. Per the germline V gene, CDR1 is ENHRY and CDR2 is SYGVKD. V was cut by 0 bases and J by 2 bases, with 7 bases left in between. CDR3: CAISESLGQETQYF. Written as DNA, the CDR3 is TGTGCCATCAGTGAGTCTTTAGGGCAAGAGACCCAGTACTTC.

The chain has TRBV5-1 and TRBJ1-1; tentative D call: TRBD1 (6 bases). Germline CDR1 is SGHRS and CDR2 is YFSETQ. CDR3 length equals 14 residues. V lost 3 bases to trimming and J lost 0 bases, with 9 bases between them. DNA for the CDR3: TGCGCCAGCAGCTCAGGGGCCCTGAACACTGAAGCTTTCTTT. As protein: CASSSGALNTEAFF. The full variable domain, its missing parts supplied by reference TRBV5-1 and TRBJ1-1, is KAGVTQTPRYLIKTRGQQVTLSCSPISGHRSVSWYQQTPGQGLQFLFEYFSETQRNKGNFPGRFSGRQFSNSRSEMNVSTLELGDSALYLCASSSGALNTEAFFGQGTRLTVV.

This chain links TRBV9 with TRBJ2-3, with 9 positions matching TRBD2. The CDR3 totals 17 residues. Germline CDR1 is SGDLS and CDR2 is YYNGEE. V was clipped by 2 bases and J by 0 bases; unmatched bases: 7. The CDR3 loop reads CASSVLGTSRSTDTQYF. The CDR3 bases are TGTGCCAGCAGCGTCCTCGGGACTAGCAGAAGCACAGATACGCAGTATTTT.

The V gene is TRBV20-1, the J gene TRBJ2-2; 8 bases align to TRBD1. The germline V gene has CDR1 DFQATT and CDR2 SNEGSKA (reference sequence). The trim removed 0 bases at V and 2 bases at J, leaving 8 bases unmatched. CDR3 length: 17 residues. The CDR3 loop is CSARDPLRGQNTGELFF. CDR3 nucleotide sequence: TGCAGTGCTAGAGACCCCCTCAGGGGGCAAAACACCGGGGAGCTGTTTTTT.

The rearrangement joins TRBV5-1 to TRBJ1-2; D ambiguous. With 0 bases removed from V and 4 bases from J, the gap between germline ends came to 10 bases. The CDR3 runs 14 residues. From germline, CDR1 is SGHRS and CDR2 YFSETQ. The CDR3 sequence: CASSLAFESYGYTF. Here the CDR3 DNA reads TGCGCCAGCAGCTTGGCCTTCGAGAGCTATGGCTACACCTTC. The full variable domain, in which reference TRBV5-1 and TRBJ1-2 provide the parts outside the CDR3, is KAGVTQTPRYLIKTRGQQVTLSCSPISGHRSVSWYQQTPGQGLQFLFEYFSETQRNKGNFPGRFSGRQFSNSRSEMNVSTLELGDSALYLCASSLAFESYGYTFGSGTRLTVV.

This clonotype was seen a few times. The chain recombines TRBV2 with TRBJ2-1; 9 nucleotides agree with TRBD1. The junction had 12 bases not matched to a gene; V was cut back by 4 bases and J by 5 bases. CDR3 length equals 17 residues. From germline, CDR1 is SNHLY and CDR2 FYNNEI. In DNA form, the CDR3 reads TGTGCCAGCAGTGGGTCGTTAACAGGGGGCCTAAACAATGAGCAGTTCTTC. Translation gives CASSGSLTGGLNNEQFF. The full variable domain, in which reference TRBV2 and TRBJ2-1 provide the parts outside the CDR3, is EPEVTQTPSHQVTQMGQEVILRCVPISNHLYFYWYRQILGQKVEFLVSFYNNEISEKSEIFDDQFSVERPDGSNFTLKIRSTKLEDSAMYFCASSGSLTGGLNNEQFFGPGTRLTVL.

The J gene is TRBJ2-7, the V gene TRBV4-2; D remains unclear. CDR3 length equals 14 residues. Looked up from germline, CDR1 is LGHNA and CDR2 is YNFKEQ. Trimming took off 1 base at V and 3 bases at J, with 10 bases between the two ends. The CDR3 nucleotides read TGTGCCAGCAGCCAAGCAGGCAGCCTCTACGAGCAGTACTTC. Translated, it gives CASSQAGSLYEQYF.

CDR3 DNA sequence: TGTGCCAGCAGTGTTACGAGGTATGGGGACGAGCAGTACTTC. Residues: CASSVTRYGDEQYF. V gene TRBV6-1 combines with J gene TRBJ2-7; no definite D call. V was clipped by 4 bases and J by 5 bases, with 15 bases between them. The germline V gene has CDR1 MNHNS and CDR2 SASEGT. This CDR3 has 14 amino acids.

This rearrangement joins TRBV21-1 to TRBJ1-5; no DNA check was done on the table's D call, TRBD1. TRBV21-1 is a listed pseudogene. The CDR3 totals 15 residues. In DNA, the CDR3 is TGTGCCACCATCCTGCCAGGGGCAACTCCTCAGCCCCAGCATTTT. Its protein product is CATILPGATPQPQHF.

The chain couples TRBV30 to TRBJ1-5; D gene uncertain. V was cut by 0 bases and J by 6 bases, with 12 bases left in between. Germline loops: CDR1 GTSNPN, CDR2 SVGIG (reference sequence). The CDR3 contains 14 residues. The DNA for the CDR3 is TGTGCCTGGAGTGTTAGCGCTGTTGGTCAGCCCCAGCATTTT. Amino acids: CAWSVSAVGQPQHF. Combining the CDR3 with reference TRBV30 and TRBJ1-5 gives the whole variable domain SQTIHQWPATLVQPVGSPLSLECTVEGTSNPNLYWYRQAAGRGLQLLFYSVGIGQISSEVPQNLSASRPQDRQFILSSKKLLLSDSGFYLCAWSVSAVGQPQHFGDGTRLSIL.

The V and J genes are TRBV6-5 and TRBJ2-1; TRBD2 matches 11 bases. This CDR3 comprises 18 residues. Germline lookup yields CDR1 MNHEY and CDR2 SVGAGI. V gave up 0 bases and J gave up 6 bases; unmatched junction bases: 10. For the CDR3, the DNA is TGTGCCAGCAGTTACTCGGATCCATTAGCGGGGGGGACCAATGAGCAGTTCTTC. Translated: CASSYSDPLAGGTNEQFF.

This chain uses TRBV12-3 or TRBV12-4 with TRBJ2-1, with D unresolved. V was trimmed by 1 base and J by 8 bases, leaving 9 bases between them. The CDR3 is 13 amino acids. The CDR3 spells CASSLGLIYEQFF. The CDR3 coding sequence is TGTGCCAGCAGTTTAGGGCTGATCTATGAGCAGTTCTTC.

This clonotype was observed once. The V call is TRBV27, the J call TRBJ2-1; the match to TRBD2 covers 13 bases. There are 15 residues in the CDR3. Per germline, CDR1 MNHEY and CDR2 SMNVEV (reference sequence). After removal of 6 bases from V and 12 bases from J, the junction contained 11 bases not matched to a gene. CDR3 coding DNA: TGTGCCAGCAGCACACTAGCGGGAGGGTTCCACGGGCAGTTCTTC. Residues: CASSTLAGGFHGQFF.

This clonotype was found a few times. This chain connects TRBV5-1 to TRBJ2-3; a possible D gene is TRBD2 (6 bases). The CDR3 consists of 15 residues. Germline assignment: CDR1 SGHRS and CDR2 YFSETQ. Trimming left V 6 bases short and J 4 bases short, with 18 bases between. The CDR3 region is CASNHGTYIPDTQYF. The CDR3, as DNA: TGCGCCAGCAACCACGGGACTTATATCCCAGATACGCAGTATTTT. Full variable domain (rest looked up from reference TRBV5-1 and TRBJ2-3): KAGVTQTPRYLIKTRGQQVTLSCSPISGHRSVSWYQQTPGQGLQFLFEYFSETQRNKGNFPGRFSGRQFSNSRSEMNVSTLELGDSALYLCASNHGTYIPDTQYFGPGTRLTVL.

The CDR3 bases are TGTGCCAGCAGTTTAATTTTGGGGGACAGGGTCCGCAATGAGCAGTTCTTC. Protein product: CASSLILGDRVRNEQFF. The chain joins TRBV27 to TRBJ2-1; TRBD1 aligns across 9 bases. The germline CDR1 and CDR2 sequences are MNHEY and SMNVEV (reference sequence). The V gene end was trimmed by 2 bases and the J gene end by 6 bases; junction bases not matched to a gene: 11. This CDR3 spans 17 amino acids.

CDR3 in amino acids: CSAPGDSNYEQYF. DNA for the CDR3: TGCAGTGCCCCCGGTGATTCTAACTACGAGCAGTACTTC. The chain recombines TRBV20-1 with TRBJ2-7; D is unclear. This CDR3 spans 13 amino acids. Germline CDR1 reads DFQATT; CDR2 reads SNEGSKA (reference sequence). V was clipped by 6 bases and J by 3 bases, with 15 bases between them.

Only a few counts were recorded for this clonotype. The V call is TRBV7-9, the J call TRBJ2-1, with 7 positions matching TRBD1. The CDR3 totals 16 residues. Losses at the gene ends were 5 bases for V and 0 bases for J; bases not matched to a gene: 7. The germline V gene has CDR1 SEHNR and CDR2 FQNEAQ (reference sequence). The CDR3 bases are TGTGCCAGCAGCCCGCGACAGGGCCCCTCCTACAATGAGCAGTTCTTC. Its protein product is CASSPRQGPSYNEQFF.

This clonotype occurred a few times. The V and J genes are TRBV20-1 and TRBJ2-1, with 8 positions matching TRBD2. V lost 2 bases to trimming and J lost 2 bases; unmatched junction nucleotides: 8. The CDR3 covers 16 residues. CDR1 and CDR2 (germline): DFQATT, SNEGSKA (reference sequence). The CDR3 sequence: CSARRSGGPPYNEQFF. CDR3 DNA: TGCAGTGCTAGACGTTCGGGAGGGCCTCCCTACAATGAGCAGTTCTTC.

This clonotype has a handful of counts. The rearrangement links TRBV10-3 to TRBJ2-5; 9 bases are a match to TRBD2. This CDR3 is built from 15 residues. The V gene end was trimmed by 2 bases and the J gene end by 5 bases; junction bases not matched to a gene: 6. Germline CDR1 ENHRY, CDR2 SYGVKD. CDR3 DNA: TGTGCCATCAGTGAGAGGCCTAGCGGGGACGAGACCCAGTACTTC. Encoded protein: CAISERPSGDETQYF.

Worth noting for this clonotype: The junction and the germline gene differ at one end; a read error may be behind it. The chain joins TRBV3-1 to TRBJ2-5; the match to TRBD2 covers 8 bases. This CDR3 has 15 amino acids. Germline V gene sequence: CDR1 LGHDT, CDR2 YNNKEL (reference sequence). CDR3 DNA sequence: TGTGCCGGCAGTCAAGGACTAGCTTCTATGGAGACCCAGTACTTC. Encoded protein: CAGSQGLASMETQYF.

The chain carries TRBV4-1 and TRBJ1-5; 8 nucleotides align to TRBD1. The CDR3 has 16 residues. Germline V gene data show CDR1 as MGHRA and CDR2 as YSYEKL. V dropped 6 bases and J dropped 7; count of bases not matched to a gene: 14. This CDR3 is CASRQPGQGPGQPQHF. For the CDR3, the DNA is TGCGCCAGCAGGCAGCCAGGACAGGGTCCGGGACAGCCCCAGCATTTT.

V gene TRBV6-5 combines with J gene TRBJ2-3, with D hard to call. Trimming took off 0 bases at V and 0 bases at J, with 16 bases between the two ends. Germline CDR1 MNHEY, CDR2 SVGAGI. There are 18 residues in the CDR3. CDR3: CASSYSFDSRPSTDTQYF. The CDR3 DNA is TGTGCCAGCAGTTACTCGTTTGACTCCCGACCGAGCACAGATACGCAGTATTTT.

This chain uses TRBV7-2 with TRBJ2-1; 12 nucleotides agree with TRBD2. V shed 1 base and J 8 bases; nucleotides not matched to a gene: 3. The CDR3 contains 15 residues. Germline V gives CDR1 SGHTA, CDR2 FQGNSA. The CDR3 bases are TGTGCCAGCAGCTTAGACGGACTAGCGGGATATGAGCAGTTCTTC. Its translation is CASSLDGLAGYEQFF.

The sample holds many counts of this clonotype. V usage is TRBV7-9 and J usage is TRBJ1-6; weak D call: TRBD1 (5 bases). Germline CDR1 is SEHNR and CDR2 is FQNEAQ (reference sequence). Between the trimmed V and J ends, which lost 6 bases and 6 bases, there was a span of 6 bases. The CDR3 extends over 12 amino acids. The CDR3 DNA is TGTGCCAGCAGGGGGGGTAATTCACCCCTCCACTTT. Translation gives CASRGGNSPLHF.

The genes are TRBV24-1 and TRBJ1-2; D gene uncertain. Germline V gives CDR1 KGHDR, CDR2 SFDVKD. Trimming took 9 bases from V and 5 from J, leaving 15 bases between them. This CDR3 has 13 amino acids. The CDR3 here is CATRRGVGYGYTF. As DNA, the CDR3 is TGTGCCACCCGGCGGGGAGTTGGGTATGGCTACACCTTC.

This clonotype was seen more than once but under ten times. This sequence joins TRBV2 and TRBJ2-1, with 7 bases identical to TRBD2. Unmatched junction bases numbered 6, after V lost 5 bases and J lost 5 bases. CDR3 length: 14 residues. Germline CDR1 and CDR2: SNHLY and FYNNEI. The CDR3 DNA is TGTGCCAGCAGTAGGAAGCGGGATAACAATGAGCAGTTCTTC. Its translation is CASSRKRDNNEQFF. The full variable domain, completed using reference TRBV2 and TRBJ2-1, is EPEVTQTPSHQVTQMGQEVILRCVPISNHLYFYWYRQILGQKVEFLVSFYNNEISEKSEIFDDQFSVERPDGSNFTLKIRSTKLEDSAMYFCASSRKRDNNEQFFGPGTRLTVL.

This clonotype turned up a few times. The chain couples TRBV6-6 to TRBJ2-1; 8 positions agree with TRBD1. Germline values: CDR1 MNHNY, CDR2 SVGAGI (reference sequence). This CDR3 region has 14 residues. Trimming removed 4 bases from V and 6 bases from J; junction bases left unmatched: 5. The CDR3 protein is CASSSTGATNEQFF. Here the CDR3 DNA reads TGTGCCAGCAGTTCGACAGGGGCCACCAATGAGCAGTTCTTC.